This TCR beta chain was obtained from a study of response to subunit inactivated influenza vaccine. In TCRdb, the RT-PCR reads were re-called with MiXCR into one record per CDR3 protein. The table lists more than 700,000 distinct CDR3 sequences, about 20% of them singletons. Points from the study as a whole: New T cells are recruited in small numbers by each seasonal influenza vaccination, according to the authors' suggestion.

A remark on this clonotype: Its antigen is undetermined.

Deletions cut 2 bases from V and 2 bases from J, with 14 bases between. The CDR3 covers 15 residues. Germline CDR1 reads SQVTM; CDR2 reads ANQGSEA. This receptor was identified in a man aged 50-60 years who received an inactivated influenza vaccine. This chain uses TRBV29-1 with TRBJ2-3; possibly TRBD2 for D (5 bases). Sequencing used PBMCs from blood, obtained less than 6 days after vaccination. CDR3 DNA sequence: TGCAGCGTTGAAATGACGGGGAGAAACACAGATACGCAGTATTTT. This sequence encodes CSVEMTGRNTDTQYF.